This T cell receptor beta chain stems from a study of blood T cell repertoires in COVID-19. About the study: The United States, Italy and Spain supplied acute and convalescent COVID-19 samples.

V was clipped by 6 bases and J by 7 bases; unmatched bases: 9. The CDR3 runs 15 residues. Germline V gives CDR1 KGHSH, CDR2 LQKENI. TCRdb keeps only in-frame clones here, not all; method: immunoSEQ multiplex PCR. The sample consists of some 160,000 clones, 88% of them appearing once. The material sequenced was peripheral blood. The sequence was obtained from a man aged 45-60 years who had recovered from COVID-19. This chain connects TRBV18 to TRBJ2-3; 11 bases agree with TRBD1. The CDR3 DNA reads TGTGCCAGCTCGGCCCGGGACAGGGGGTTTAATACGCAGTATTTT. It translates to CASSARDRGFNTQYF.